The source of this T cell receptor beta chain is a study of early T cells in non-severe SARS-CoV-2 infection. The sample holds many counts of this clonotype. TCRdb independently ran MiXCR on the 5' RACE reads; one entry per CDR3 protein. Here the sample spans approximately 35,000 distinct CDR3 sequences, about 3.8% being singletons. The receptor was derived from an adult who was a healthcare worker with PCR-confirmed SARS-CoV-2 infection or an uninfected control (not recorded which). The sequenced sample consisted of whole blood.

The DNA of the CDR3 is TGTGCCAGCTCACCACAGGGGGACGAGCAGTACTTC. This translates into CASSPQGDEQYF. The chain couples TRBV18 to TRBJ2-7; D possibly corresponds to TRBD1 (6 bases). The V end lost 1 base, the J end lost 5 bases, and 6 bases lay between the germline ends. Germline values: CDR1 KGHSH, CDR2 LQKENI. This CDR3 contains 12 residues.